Below are 8 T cell receptor beta chains sequenced from a single sample in a study of shared clonotypes between healthy human individuals. Only in-frame clones appear in the TCRdb table, and some are missing; sequencing was by immunoSEQ multiplex PCR. The data hold hundreds of thousands of clones, with about 95% observed a single time. Naive CD8 cells lacked CD45RO, underwent positive selection for CCR7 and left out terminally differentiated effector memory CD45RA+ cells. Material: naive CD8+ T cells sorted from blood. All receptors derive from a woman aged 25 to 39 in good health.

The V and J genes are TRBV4-2 and TRBJ2-2; D might be TRBD2 (6 bases). V was pared by 1 base and J by 10 bases, with 16 bases between. The germline CDR1 and CDR2 sequences are LGHNA and YNFKEQ. The CDR3 totals 15 residues. This CDR3 reads CASSQAAGTPLELFF. The CDR3 coding sequence is TGTGCCAGCAGCCAAGCTGCCGGGACTCCTCTGGAGCTGTTTTTT.

V usage is TRBV10-3 and J usage is TRBJ2-7; TRBD2 might be the D (5 bases). The CDR3 is made up of 14 amino acids. From germline, CDR1 is ENHRY and CDR2 SYGVKD. V gave up 8 bases and J gave up 1 base, with 15 bases separating them. The CDR3 DNA reads TGTGCCATCGAGGCCGGTAGCGATTCCTACGAGCAGTACTTC. Its protein is CAIEAGSDSYEQYF.

V and J are TRBV9 and TRBJ1-1; D is ambiguous. Germline V lookup: CDR1 SGDLS, CDR2 YYNGEE. This CDR3 contains 15 residues. V was trimmed by 0 bases and J by 7 bases, leaving 16 bases between them. Here the CDR3 DNA reads TGTGCCAGCAGCGTAGAGTCAGTGGGAGGGAGTGAAGCTTTCTTT. Translating it yields CASSVESVGGSEAFF.

The chain is built from TRBV28 and TRBJ1-5; unclear D gene. The V gene's germline CDR1 is MDHEN and CDR2 SYDVKM. Between the trimmed V and J ends, which lost 3 bases and 1 base, there was a span of 10 bases. CDR3 length: 15 residues. CDR3: CASSFTALSNQPQHF. The CDR3 DNA is TGTGCCAGCAGTTTCACGGCACTGAGCAATCAGCCCCAGCATTTT.

This clone has just one count. The genes are TRBV7-9 and TRBJ2-7; TRBD1 might be the D (5 bases). Trimming removed 0 bases from V and 3 bases from J, with 9 bases in between. The CDR3 has 14 residues. Germline V gene data show CDR1 as SEHNR and CDR2 as FQNEAQ (reference sequence). The CDR3 DNA reads TGTGCCAGCAGCTTAGCCGGACAATTCTACGAGCAGTACTTC. The encoded protein is CASSLAGQFYEQYF.

This chain connects TRBV14 to TRBJ1-1; 8 nucleotides align to TRBD1. The V gene end was trimmed by 3 bases and the J gene end by 4 bases; junction bases not matched to a gene: 4. CDR1 is SGHDN and CDR2 is FVKESK in the germline V gene. CDR3 size: 14 residues. The CDR3 DNA reads TGTGCCAGCAGCCAGACAGGGGACCTCACTGAAGCTTTCTTT. This codes for CASSQTGDLTEAFF. The whole variable domain, remainder taken from reference TRBV14 and TRBJ1-1, is EAGVTQFPSHSVIEKGQTVTLRCDPISGHDNLYWYRRVMGKEIKFLLHFVKESKQDESGMPNNRFLAERTGGTYSTLKVQPAELEDSGVYFCASSQTGDLTEAFFGQGTRLTVV.

The chain is built from TRBV7-2 and TRBJ2-1; tentative D call: TRBD2 (6 bases). The germline V gene has CDR1 SGHTA and CDR2 FQGNSA. V was shortened by 1 base and J by 3 bases, with 10 bases between the two germline ends. The CDR3 loop spans 15 amino acids. This CDR3 is CASSLGPSVYNEQFF. The CDR3 DNA reads TGTGCCAGCAGCTTAGGCCCTAGCGTCTACAATGAGCAGTTCTTC.

The chain links TRBV10-2 to TRBJ1-5; TRBD1 aligns across 9 bases. The CDR3 is made up of 14 amino acids. Germline V gene lookup returns CDR1 WSHSY and CDR2 SAAADI. Trimming took 3 bases from V and 6 from J; bases not matched to a gene: 3. Here the CDR3 reads CASSDTGGGQPQHF. The CDR3 DNA sequence: TGCGCCAGCAGTGATACAGGGGGCGGTCAGCCCCAGCATTTT.